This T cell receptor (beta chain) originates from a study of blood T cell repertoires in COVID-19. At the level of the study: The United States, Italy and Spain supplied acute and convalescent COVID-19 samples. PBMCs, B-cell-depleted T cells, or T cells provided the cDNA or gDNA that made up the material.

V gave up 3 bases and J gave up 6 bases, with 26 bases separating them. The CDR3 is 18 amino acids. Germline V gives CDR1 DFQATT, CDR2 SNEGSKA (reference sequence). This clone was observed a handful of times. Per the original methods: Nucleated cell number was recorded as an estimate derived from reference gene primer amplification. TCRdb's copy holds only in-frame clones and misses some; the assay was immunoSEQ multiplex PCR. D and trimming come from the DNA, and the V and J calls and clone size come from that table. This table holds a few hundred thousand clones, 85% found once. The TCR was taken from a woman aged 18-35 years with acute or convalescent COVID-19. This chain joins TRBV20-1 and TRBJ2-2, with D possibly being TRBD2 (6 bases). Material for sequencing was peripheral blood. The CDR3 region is CSASVGGSGNRGPGELFF. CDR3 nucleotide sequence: TGCAGTGCTAGTGTGGGGGGTTCGGGGAACCGTGGCCCCGGGGAGCTGTTTTTT.